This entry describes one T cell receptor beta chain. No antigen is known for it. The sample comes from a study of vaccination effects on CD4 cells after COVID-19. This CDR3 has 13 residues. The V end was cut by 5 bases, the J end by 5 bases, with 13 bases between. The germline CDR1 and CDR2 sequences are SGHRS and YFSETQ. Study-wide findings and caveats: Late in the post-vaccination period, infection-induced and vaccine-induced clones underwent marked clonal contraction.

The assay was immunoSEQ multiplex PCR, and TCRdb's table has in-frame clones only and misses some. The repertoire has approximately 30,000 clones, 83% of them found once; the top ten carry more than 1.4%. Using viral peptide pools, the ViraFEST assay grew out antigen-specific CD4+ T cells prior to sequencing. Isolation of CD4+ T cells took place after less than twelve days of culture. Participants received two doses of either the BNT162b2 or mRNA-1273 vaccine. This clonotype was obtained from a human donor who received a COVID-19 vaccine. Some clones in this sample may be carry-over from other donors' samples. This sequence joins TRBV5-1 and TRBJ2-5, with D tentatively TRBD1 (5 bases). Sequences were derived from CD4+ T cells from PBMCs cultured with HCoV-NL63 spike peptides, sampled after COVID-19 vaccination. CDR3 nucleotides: TGCGCCAGCAGAGGGGAATCTGGGGAGACCCAGTACTTC. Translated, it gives CASRGESGETQYF.